The next 19 T cell receptor beta chains were all read from a single sample in a study of shared clonotypes between healthy human individuals. Sequenced by immunoSEQ multiplex PCR; TCRdb stores in-frame clones only, minus some. Counted here are 950,000 to 1,100,000 clones, about 77% occurring once; the ten biggest clones make up over 1.3%. The sequencing sample was made of memory CD4+ T cells sorted from blood. Subset denoted: CD45RA-negative fraction. These receptors were collected from a young man in good health.

The chain employs TRBV7-2 and TRBJ1-1, with a weak D call TRBD1 (6 bases). Germline CDR1 SGHTA, CDR2 FQGNSA. CDR3 length: 15 residues. The V end was cut by 1 base, the J end by 1 base, with 10 bases between. The CDR3 reads CASSLVGGWNTEAFF. Written as DNA, the CDR3 is TGTGCCAGCAGCTTAGTTGGGGGCTGGAACACTGAAGCTTTCTTT.

This clone was recorded a few times. V usage is TRBV27 and J usage is TRBJ2-5; 12 bases fit TRBD1. The ends lost 2 bases at V and 4 bases at J; junction bases unmatched: 2. The CDR3 is made up of 15 amino acids. From germline, CDR1 is MNHEY and CDR2 SMNVEV (reference sequence). CDR3 nucleotide sequence: TGTGCCAGCAGTTTAACGGGACAGGGGGCAGAGACCCAGTACTTC. This encodes CASSLTGQGAETQYF.

To note about this clone: A far larger clone is one base from this, pointing to a likely read error. This chain uses TRBV6-6 with TRBJ2-7, with D possibly TRBD1 on 6 matching bases. The ends were cut back, 5 bases at V and 2 bases at J, with 19 bases in the middle. Germline CDR1 MNHNY, CDR2 SVGAGI (reference sequence). The CDR3 runs to 16 residues. CDR3 nucleotide sequence: TGTGCCAGCAGTCAAGGTACAGGGTGGAGCCCCTACGAGCAGTACTTC. Translation gives CASSQGTGWSPYEQYF.

The chain joins TRBV5-1 to TRBJ1-5; 11 nucleotides agree with TRBD1. This CDR3 is 15 amino acids long. V lost 4 bases to trimming and J lost 6 bases; unmatched junction nucleotides: 6. Per the germline V gene, CDR1 is SGHRS and CDR2 is YFSETQ. The DNA of the CDR3 is TGCGCCAGCAGCCCCGGGACAGGGGGGACTCAGCCCCAGCATTTT. Its protein is CASSPGTGGTQPQHF.

Only a few counts were recorded for this clone. J is TRBJ1-2 and V is TRBV18; 8 nucleotides align to TRBD1. Trimming cost V 0 bases and J 7 bases; bases outside gene matches: 10. This CDR3 region has 16 residues. Germline loops: CDR1 KGHSH, CDR2 LQKENI. This chain's CDR3 is CASSPPRGQDSFGYTF. The CDR3, as DNA: TGTGCCAGCTCACCACCCAGGGGGCAAGATTCGTTTGGCTACACCTTC. Variable domain in full (rest from reference TRBV18 and TRBJ1-2): NAGVMQNPRHLVRRRGQEARLRCSPMKGHSHVYWYRQLPEEGLKFMVYLQKENIIDESGMPKERFSAEFPKEGPSILRIQQVVRGDSAAYFCASSPPRGQDSFGYTFGSGTRLTVV.

This chain uses TRBV7-2 with TRBJ2-7, with 13 bases matching TRBD2. The CDR3 contains 17 residues. From germline, CDR1 is SGHTA and CDR2 FQGNSA. V gave up 5 bases and J gave up 6 bases; unmatched junction bases: 13. The CDR3 loop is CASSLGETLAGGGEQYF. The CDR3 DNA is TGTGCCAGCAGCCTAGGCGAAACACTAGCGGGAGGGGGCGAGCAGTACTTC.

This chain uses TRBV5-6 with TRBJ1-1; the match to TRBD1 covers 9 bases. Trimming at V came to 2 bases and at J to 4 bases, leaving 6 bases not matched to a gene. CDR3 size: 15 residues. The germline V gene has CDR1 SGHDT and CDR2 YYEEEE. The CDR3 protein is CASSLPGTGFTEAFF. The CDR3 coding sequence is TGTGCCAGCAGCTTACCCGGGACAGGGTTCACTGAAGCTTTCTTT. Based on the CDR3 plus reference TRBV5-6 and TRBJ1-1, the full variable domain is DAGVTQSPTHLIKTRGQQVTLRCSPKSGHDTVSWYQQALGQGPQFIFQYYEEEERQRGNFPDRFSGHQFPNYSSELNVNALLLGDSALYLCASSLPGTGFTEAFFGQGTRLTVV.

The V and J genes are TRBV2 and TRBJ1-3; no clear D gene. Germline V lookup: CDR1 SNHLY, CDR2 FYNNEI. The V and J ends lost 6 bases and 0 bases respectively, with 15 bases between them. This CDR3 is 16 amino acids long. The CDR3 DNA sequence: TGTGCCAGCAGGGTTGACGCAGCGAGCTCTGGAAACACCATATATTTT. It codes for CASRVDAASSGNTIYF.

The chain combines TRBV5-1 with TRBJ2-5; tentative D call: TRBD1 (5 bases). The CDR3 sequence is 13 residues long. V was cut by 2 bases and J by 3 bases, with 8 bases left in between. Germline V lookup: CDR1 SGHRS, CDR2 YFSETQ. CDR3 protein: CASSFRREETQYF. The CDR3 DNA sequence: TGCGCCAGCAGCTTTCGCAGGGAAGAGACCCAGTACTTC.

The chain is built from TRBV7-8 and TRBJ2-7; 7 bases are a match to TRBD2. The CDR3 has 13 amino acids. The V and J ends lost 1 base and 4 bases, in that order; junction bases with no gene match: 1. Per germline, CDR1 SGHVS and CDR2 FQNEAQ. CDR3 protein: CASSLGGRYEQYF. CDR3 sequence (DNA): TGTGCCAGCAGCTTAGGCGGGAGATACGAGCAGTACTTC.

The chain has TRBV4-3 and TRBJ2-1; D is perhaps TRBD1 (5 bases). Germline values: CDR1 LGHNA, CDR2 YSLEER. The V and J ends lost 0 bases and 6 bases respectively, with 9 bases between them. This CDR3 has 14 amino acids. CDR3 nucleotides: TGCGCCAGCAGCCAAGATTGGGGCTTCAATGAGCAGTTCTTC. Translation: CASSQDWGFNEQFF.

CDR3 sequence: CASSYPPGNTIYF. As DNA, the CDR3 is TGTGCCAGCAGTTACCCACCCGGGAACACCATATATTTT. The chain employs TRBV6-6 and TRBJ1-3; no reliable D call. Between the trimmed V and J ends, which lost 2 bases and 7 bases, there was a span of 9 bases. The germline V gene has CDR1 MNHNY and CDR2 SVGAGI (reference sequence). The CDR3 is 13 amino acids.

The J gene is TRBJ1-4, the V gene TRBV5-1; 11 positions agree with TRBD1. This CDR3 spans 16 amino acids. The germline CDR1 and CDR2 sequences are SGHRS and YFSETQ. V gave up 4 bases and J gave up 4 bases; unmatched junction bases: 6. The CDR3 DNA reads as TGCGCCAGCAGCACCGGACAGGGGGCCGGTAATGAAAAACTGTTTTTT. Protein: CASSTGQGAGNEKLFF.

This sequence joins TRBV19 and TRBJ1-2, with D tentatively TRBD1 (6 bases). CDR1 and CDR2 from the germline V gene are LNHDA and SQIVND (reference sequence). The CDR3 contains 14 residues. The germline V and J ends were trimmed by 6 bases and 7 bases, with 18 bases remaining between them. CDR3 in DNA: TGTGCCAGTAGCCCCCGGGACACCCTAGGTGGCTACACCTTC. Protein product: CASSPRDTLGGYTF.

V usage is TRBV5-1 and J usage is TRBJ2-5; 8 positions agree with TRBD1. Looked up from germline, CDR1 is SGHRS and CDR2 is YFSETQ. The J segment lost 2 bases and the V segment lost 3 bases, leaving 6 bases of the junction unmatched. This CDR3 spans 15 amino acids. CDR3: CASSSQGQAQETQYF. DNA of the CDR3: TGCGCCAGCAGCTCGCAGGGACAGGCTCAAGAGACCCAGTACTTC.

The V and J genes are TRBV30 and TRBJ2-5; D gene unclear. This CDR3 is 12 amino acids long. Trimming removed 3 bases from V and 2 bases from J, with 7 bases in between. The V gene's germline CDR1 is GTSNPN and CDR2 SVGIG (reference sequence). The CDR3 bases are TGTGCCTGGAGGGAACCTCAAGAGACCCAGTACTTC. It codes for CAWREPQETQYF.

A few counts support this clone. The genes are TRBV5-4 and TRBJ1-2; no definite D call. The CDR3 sequence is 14 residues long. In germline, CDR1 is SGHNT, CDR2 YYREEE (reference sequence). Trimming stripped 0 bases from V and 7 bases from J, with 13 bases between. The CDR3 DNA reads as TGTGCCAGCAGCTTGGCGTCTGCGGGATTTGGCTACACCTTC. Amino acids: CASSLASAGFGYTF.

V gene TRBV18 combines with J gene TRBJ2-1, with D hard to call. The germline CDR1 and CDR2 sequences are KGHSH and LQKENI. The CDR3 consists of 14 residues. Deletions cut 3 bases from V and 4 bases from J, with 10 bases between. The CDR3, as DNA: TGTGCCAGCTCACCGGCGGAATCGTACAATGAGCAGTTCTTC. It encodes CASSPAESYNEQFF.

The chain is built from TRBV7-2 and TRBJ2-4; maybe TRBD2 (5 bases). Looked up from germline, CDR1 is SGHTA and CDR2 is FQGNSA. The CDR3 contains 14 residues. V gave up 4 bases and J gave up 1 base, with 8 bases separating them. CDR3 region: CASSSGWAKNIQYF. The DNA of the CDR3 is TGTGCCAGCAGCTCGGGGTGGGCCAAAAACATTCAGTACTTC. Supplemented by reference TRBV7-2 and TRBJ2-4, the full variable domain reads GAGVSQSPSNKVTEKGKDVELRCDPISGHTALYWYRQSLGQGLEFLIYFQGNSAPDKSGLPSDRFSAERTGGSVSTLTIQRTQQEDSAVYLCASSSGWAKNIQYFGAGTRLSVL.